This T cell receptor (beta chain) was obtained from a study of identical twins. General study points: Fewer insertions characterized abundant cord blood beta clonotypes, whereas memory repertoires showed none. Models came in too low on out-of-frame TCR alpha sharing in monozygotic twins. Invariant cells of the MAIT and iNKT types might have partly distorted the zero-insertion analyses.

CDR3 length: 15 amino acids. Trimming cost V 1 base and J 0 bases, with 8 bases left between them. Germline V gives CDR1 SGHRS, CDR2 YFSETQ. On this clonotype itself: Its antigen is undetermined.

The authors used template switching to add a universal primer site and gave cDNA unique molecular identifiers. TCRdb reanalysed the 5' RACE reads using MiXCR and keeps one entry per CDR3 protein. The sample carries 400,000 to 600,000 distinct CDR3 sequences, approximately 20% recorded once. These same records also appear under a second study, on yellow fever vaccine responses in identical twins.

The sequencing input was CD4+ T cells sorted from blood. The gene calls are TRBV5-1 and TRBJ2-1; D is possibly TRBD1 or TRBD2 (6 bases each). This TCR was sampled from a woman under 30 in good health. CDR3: CASSLPGASYNEQFF. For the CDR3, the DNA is TGCGCCAGCAGCTTGCCGGGGGCCTCCTACAATGAGCAGTTCTTC.